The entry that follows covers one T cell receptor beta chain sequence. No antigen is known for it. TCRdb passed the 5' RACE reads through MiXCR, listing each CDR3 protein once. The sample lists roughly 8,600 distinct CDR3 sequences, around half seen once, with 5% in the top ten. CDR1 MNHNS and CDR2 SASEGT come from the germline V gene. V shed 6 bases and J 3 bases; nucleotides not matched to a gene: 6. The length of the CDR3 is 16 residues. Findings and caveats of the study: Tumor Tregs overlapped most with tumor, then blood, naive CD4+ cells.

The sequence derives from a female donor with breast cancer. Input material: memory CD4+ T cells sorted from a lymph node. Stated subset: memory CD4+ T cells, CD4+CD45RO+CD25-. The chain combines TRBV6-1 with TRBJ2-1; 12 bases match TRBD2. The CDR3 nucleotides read TGTGCCAGCAGGGGGGGACTAGCGGGCCTCTACAATGAGCAGTTCTTC. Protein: CASRGGLAGLYNEQFF.